This T cell receptor beta chain was retrieved from a study of shared clonotypes between healthy human individuals. About the study: A couple of women and three men aged 18 to 49 made up the donors.

Positively selected for CCR7, the CD45RO-negative cells used as naive CD8 cells excluded terminally differentiated effector memory CD45RA+ cells. The CDR3 has 17 amino acids. J gave up 1 base and V 4 bases, and 9 bases lay outside the gene matches. Looked up from germline, CDR1 is SGHRS and CDR2 is YFSETQ. In the original analysis: With immunoSEQ giving junction-only sequences and no quality scores, filtering differed. Data came from immunoSEQ multiplex PCR; TCRdb stores just in-frame clones and leaves some out. V and J calls and clone size follow that table, whereas D and trimming were derived from the DNA. The repertoire holds millions of clones, with about 94% as singletons.

The sequence was obtained from a man younger than 30 in good health. The sequencing input was naive CD8+ T cells sorted from blood. The chain links TRBV5-1 to TRBJ2-5; 11 bases agree with TRBD2. Here the CDR3 DNA reads TGCGCCAGCAGCACCTTCCTCCTAGCGGGAGGCCAAGAGACCCAGTACTTC. This gives the protein CASSTFLLAGGQETQYF.